This TCR beta chain was obtained from a study of shared clonotypes between healthy human individuals. Points from the study as a whole: The diversity represented, both genetic and in exposure history, was limited by few donors.

The CDR3 spans 15 residues. Looked up from germline, CDR1 is MNHEY and CDR2 is SVGAGI. Unmatched junction bases numbered 10, after V lost 4 bases and J lost 7 bases. Concerning this clone: Its matching antigen is unknown.

Only in-frame clones appear in the TCRdb table, and some are missing; sequencing was by immunoSEQ multiplex PCR. Here the sample spans approximately 2.3 million clones, approximately 93% being singletons. Sequenced: naive CD4+ T cells from PBMCs. Sample subset: CD45RA+ positively selected. The sequence derives from a man younger than 35 in good health. Some clones in this sample may be carry-over from other donors' samples. V gene TRBV6-5 combines with J gene TRBJ1-5, with 7 positions matching TRBD1. In DNA, the CDR3 is TGTGCCAGCAGTTCAGAGGGGGCAGGTATACAGCCCCAGCATTTT. It specifies CASSSEGAGIQPQHF.